Listed here are 18 T cell receptor beta chains from one sample, sequenced in a study of regulatory T cells in long-lasting Graves disease (dated by TCRdb to about 2021). For both TCR sequencing and RNA sequencing, RNA was extracted from PBMCs using TRIzol. Using fastp at Q25 and MiXCR, TCRdb reprocessed the public reads and kept productive beta chains. Under each unique CDR3 protein, matching rows form one entry showing the most common genes and DNA. Counted in this sample were 1,000 to 1,500 distinct CDR3 sequences; approximately 50% of them appeared once. Of the sample, 11% to 15% is held by the ten largest clones. The sequences come from peripheral blood mononuclear cells (PBMCs), collected with antithyroid drug treatment, in newly diagnosed or persistent Graves disease (not recorded which). These receptors came from a female donor with Graves disease. Donor details come from another sample of the same person, matched by shared clones.

V and J are TRBV29-1 and TRBJ2-1, with unresolved D. Per the germline V gene, CDR1 is SQVTM and CDR2 is ANQGSEA. V lost 4 bases, J lost 8 bases, and 6 bases lay in between. The CDR3 has 10 amino acids. In DNA, the CDR3 is TGCAGCGTTGCGCAGGATGAGCAGTTCTTC. Translation gives CSVAQDEQFF.

This clonotype was detected only a few times. The genes are TRBV19 and TRBJ2-1; D could derive from TRBD1 or TRBD2 (5 bases each). CDR3 length equals 16 residues. Germline V CDR1 and CDR2: LNHDA, SQIVND (reference sequence). Between the trimmed V and J ends, which lost 4 bases and 0 bases, there was a span of 13 bases. CDR3 amino acids: CASSTRDGYSYNEQFF. The CDR3 nucleotides are TGTGCCAGTAGTACCCGGGACGGATACTCCTACAATGAGCAGTTCTTC.

The chain recombines TRBV27 with TRBJ2-1; the D gene could be TRBD1 or TRBD2 (5 bases each). The CDR3 has 15 residues. Trimming stripped 3 bases from V and 6 bases from J, with 15 bases between. Germline V gives CDR1 MNHEY, CDR2 SMNVEV (reference sequence). The CDR3 DNA is TGTGCCAGCAGTTTGTCGGGGCCCGACTCCAATGAGCAGTTCTTC. It translates to CASSLSGPDSNEQFF.

V usage is TRBV4-1 and J usage is TRBJ1-1; D ambiguous. This CDR3 is built from 15 residues. Per germline, CDR1 MGHRA and CDR2 YSYEKL. Trimming took 0 bases from V and 3 from J, leaving 11 bases between them. The CDR3 coding sequence is TGCGCCAGCAGCCAAGAACTTTCTAGGGACACTGAAGCTTTCTTT. It yields the protein CASSQELSRDTEAFF.

V gene TRBV29-1 combines with J gene TRBJ1-2; tentatively, D is TRBD1 (5 bases). CDR3 length equals 11 residues. Trimming stripped 4 bases from V and 4 bases from J, with 7 bases between. Germline V CDR1 and CDR2: SQVTM, ANQGSEA. The DNA for the CDR3 is TGCAGCGTTGGGGACGGCTATGGCTACACCTTC. Translated: CSVGDGYGYTF.

The chain uses TRBV2 and TRBJ2-3; D uncertain. The V gene lost 0 bases and the J gene lost 5 bases, with 0 bases spanning the gap. The CDR3 has 11 amino acids. Germline V gene lookup returns CDR1 SNHLY and CDR2 FYNNEI. This CDR3 reads CASSEADTQYF. CDR3 nucleotide sequence: TGTGCCAGCAGTGAAGCAGATACGCAGTATTTT.

This clonotype came up a few times. This sequence joins TRBV29-1 and TRBJ2-7; D ambiguous. The V end lost 0 bases, the J end lost 6 bases, and 6 bases lay between the germline ends. The CDR3 totals 11 residues. The germline gives CDR1 SQVTM, CDR2 ANQGSEA. As DNA, the CDR3 is TGCAGCGTTGAAGATGGGCCCGAGCAGTACTTC. Amino acids: CSVEDGPEQYF.

This clonotype has only a few counts. The chain has TRBV6-2 or TRBV6-3 and TRBJ2-3; 7 positions match TRBD2. Germline CDR1 and CDR2: MNHEY and SVGEGT. The V and J ends lost 6 bases and 4 bases, in that order; junction bases with no gene match: 10. The CDR3 is 15 residues long. CDR3 region: CASSRTSLTSDTQYF. The DNA of the CDR3 is TGTGCCAGCAGCCGGACTAGTTTGACATCAGATACGCAGTATTTT.

The chain has TRBV28 and TRBJ2-4, with unresolved D. V was clipped by 5 bases and J by 2 bases, with 7 bases between them. The CDR3 totals 13 residues. Germline loops: CDR1 MDHEN, CDR2 SYDVKM. The chain's CDR3 is CASSKGTKNIQYF. CDR3 sequence (DNA): TGTGCCAGCAGTAAGGGTACCAAAAACATTCAGTACTTC.

V gene TRBV6-1 combines with J gene TRBJ2-1; 16 nucleotides match TRBD2. V lost 6 bases and J lost 4; bases outside the gene matches: 3. The CDR3 length is 16 residues. CDR1 is MNHNS, CDR2 SASEGT, per germline. DNA of the CDR3: TGTGCCAGCAGAGGGACTAGCGGGAGGGGATACAATGAGCAGTTCTTC. Encoded protein: CASRGTSGRGYNEQFF.

This chain links TRBV7-2 with TRBJ1-2; D might be TRBD1 (5 bases). The V gene lost 2 bases and the J gene lost 0 bases, with 7 bases spanning the gap. The CDR3 sequence is 14 residues long. Germline assignment: CDR1 SGHTA and CDR2 FQGNSA. CDR3 sequence (DNA): TGTGCCAGCAGCTTACAGGGTTCTAACTATGGCTACACCTTC. It translates to CASSLQGSNYGYTF.

V is TRBV28 and J is TRBJ2-7, with 7 bases fitting TRBD1. There are 13 residues in the CDR3. The V gene end was trimmed by 2 bases and the J gene end by 4 bases; junction bases not matched to a gene: 2. Per germline, CDR1 MDHEN and CDR2 SYDVKM. CDR3 bases: TGTGCCAGCAGTTTAGGACAGGTGTACGAGCAGTACTTC. It yields the protein CASSLGQVYEQYF.

The V call is TRBV11-1, the J call TRBJ1-5; D may be TRBD1 (6 bases). The length of the CDR3 is 14 residues. Germline CDR1 and CDR2: SGHAT and FQDESV (reference sequence). Trimming stripped 3 bases from V and 6 bases from J, with 12 bases between. CDR3 in DNA: TGTGCCAGCAGCTTGGGGGGGGGCGGTCAGCCCCAGCATTTT. This encodes CASSLGGGGQPQHF.

This clonotype has a handful of counts. V gene TRBV11-3 combines with J gene TRBJ1-6, with D perhaps matching TRBD1 (5 bases). The germline V and J ends were trimmed by 6 bases and 10 bases, with 16 bases remaining between them. CDR1 and CDR2 from the germline V gene are SGHNT and YENEEA. The CDR3 extends over 14 amino acids. CDR3 protein: CASRQTARWSPLHF. The CDR3 coding sequence is TGTGCCAGCAGACAGACAGCCCGTTGGTCACCCCTCCACTTT. Supplemented by reference TRBV11-3 and TRBJ1-6, the full variable domain reads EAGVVQSPRYKIIEKKQPVAFWCNPISGHNTLYWYLQNLGQGPELLIRYENEEAVDDSQLPKDRFSAERLKGVDSTLKIQPAELGDSAVYLCASRQTARWSPLHFGNGTRLTVT.

This clonotype was seen more than once but under ten times. V gene TRBV20-1 combines with J gene TRBJ2-7, with TRBD2 identical over 10 bases. Germline CDR1 and CDR2: DFQATT and SNEGSKA (reference sequence). Trimming took 5 bases from V and 7 from J; bases not matched to a gene: 11. This CDR3 comprises 14 residues. The CDR3 sequence is CSASWASGGREQYF. CDR3 sequence (DNA): TGCAGTGCTTCCTGGGCTAGCGGGGGCAGAGAGCAGTACTTC.

The gene calls are TRBV28 and TRBJ1-1; possibly TRBD1 for D (6 bases). Germline V gene lookup returns CDR1 MDHEN and CDR2 SYDVKM. V lost 3 bases and J lost 3, with 17 bases in between. The CDR3 is made up of 16 amino acids. CDR3 region: CASSFWGGRQDTEAFF. The CDR3, as DNA: TGTGCCAGCAGTTTTTGGGGGGGCAGGCAGGACACTGAAGCTTTCTTT.

This clonotype is a singleton in its sample. The V and J genes are TRBV28 and TRBJ2-1; no reliable D call. Trimming stripped 8 bases from V and 4 bases from J, with 12 bases between. Looked up from germline, CDR1 is MDHEN and CDR2 is SYDVKM. The CDR3 has 13 amino acids. The CDR3: CASRGPAYNEQFF. The CDR3, as DNA: TGTGCCAGCCGAGGCCCAGCTTACAATGAGCAGTTCTTC.

This clonotype was observed a single time. The J gene is TRBJ2-1, the V gene TRBV9, with a possible D match to TRBD2 (5 bases). Germline-derived CDR1 and CDR2 are SGDLS and YYNGEE. V gave up 3 bases and J gave up 5 bases, with 12 bases separating them. The CDR3 is 14 residues long. Here the CDR3 DNA reads TGTGCCAGCAGCGACGGACTGGACCACAATGAGCAGTTCTTC. Amino acid sequence: CASSDGLDHNEQFF. The whole variable domain, filled in from reference TRBV9 and TRBJ2-1, reads DSGVTQTPKHLITATGQRVTLRCSPRSGDLSVYWYQQSLDQGLQFLIQYYNGEERAKGNILERFSAQQFPDLHSELNLSSLELGDSALYFCASSDGLDHNEQFFGPGTRLTVL.